The 9 T cell receptor beta chains presented below share a single source sample, sequenced in a study of post-analysis software for immune sequencing data. Whole-study results and caveats: With TRBV5-6, TRBV5-1 and TRBV20-1 included, about five TRBV segments were more frequent in patients than in controls.

These receptors have no known antigen. Presence of unique molecular identifiers characterized the TCR beta cDNA libraries. TCRdb re-analysed the PCR reads in MiXCR, keeping a single row per CDR3 protein. There are around 200,000 distinct CDR3 sequences in the sample; approximately 28% occur only once, and more than 3% lies in the top ten. The specimen sequenced was blood. The origin of the receptors is a girl younger than 18 with multiple sclerosis.

This chain joins TRBV12-3 or TRBV12-4 and TRBJ1-5, with TRBD1 identical over 10 bases. Losses at the gene ends were 4 bases for V and 0 bases for J; bases not matched to a gene: 6. This CDR3 has 17 amino acids. CDR3 protein: CASSSGTGAYSNQPQHF. The CDR3 DNA follows: TGTGCCAGCAGTTCCGGGACAGGGGCATATAGCAATCAGCCCCAGCATTTT.

This clonotype was picked up many times. V usage is TRBV28 and J usage is TRBJ2-7; no clear D. The CDR3 is made up of 13 amino acids. In germline, CDR1 is MDHEN, CDR2 SYDVKM. Trimming stripped 5 bases from V and 1 base from J, with 9 bases between. The CDR3 protein is CASSDDVSYEQYF. The CDR3 nucleotides are TGTGCCAGCAGTGACGACGTATCCTACGAGCAGTACTTC.

As to this clonotype: A read error may account for a junction end that differs from germline. J is TRBJ2-1 and V is TRBV4-3; D is unresolved. This CDR3 is 14 amino acids long. Germline CDR1 LGHNA, CDR2 YSLEER. The CDR3 region is CASSFGSINNGQFF. For the CDR3, the DNA is TGCGCCAGCAGCTTTGGGTCCATCAACAATGGGCAGTTCTTC.

J is TRBJ1-6 and V is TRBV6-5; 8 nucleotides agree with TRBD1. The CDR3 runs 14 residues. Germline lookup yields CDR1 MNHEY and CDR2 SVGAGI. J was trimmed by 9 bases and V by 10 bases; bases with no gene match: 11. CDR3 bases: TGTGCCAACAGGGGGGCAGGGCTATCTTCACCCCTCCACTTT. Its translation: CANRGAGLSSPLHF.

This clonotype was picked up many times. CDR3 loop: CSDKQGSSTDTQYF. The CDR3 nucleotides read TGCAGCGACAAACAGGGAAGTAGCACAGATACGCAGTATTTT. The rearrangement uses TRBV29-1 and TRBJ2-3; tentatively, D is TRBD1 (6 bases). Trimming took off 7 bases at V and 0 bases at J, with 14 bases between the two ends. CDR1 and CDR2 (germline): SQVTM, ANQGSEA. The CDR3 runs to 14 residues.

This clonotype appeared many times. This chain links TRBV7-2 with TRBJ2-7; 7 bases map to TRBD1. V shed 1 base, J shed 3 bases, and the junction held 9 bases outside the gene matches. Germline-derived CDR1 and CDR2 are SGHTA and FQGNSA. CDR3 size: 16 residues. The CDR3 nucleotides are TGTGCCAGCAGCTTAGGCGTAGGGGGCGCGATCTACGAGCAGTACTTC. It yields the protein CASSLGVGGAIYEQYF. Full variable domain (remainder filled in from reference TRBV7-2 and TRBJ2-7): GAGVSQSPSNKVTEKGKDVELRCDPISGHTALYWYRQSLGQGLEFLIYFQGNSAPDKSGLPSDRFSAERTGGSVSTLTIQRTQQEDSAVYLCASSLGVGGAIYEQYFGPGTRLTVT.

The chain combines TRBV2 with TRBJ2-5; the D is unclear. This CDR3 region has 16 residues. The germline V gene has CDR1 SNHLY and CDR2 FYNNEI. Trimming left V 6 bases short and J 0 bases short, with 17 bases between. CDR3 loop: CASRDPLRDYQETQYF. The CDR3 nucleotides are TGTGCCAGCAGGGACCCGCTTAGAGACTACCAAGAGACCCAGTACTTC.

This clonotype was recorded only once. The chain uses TRBV5-1 and TRBJ2-1, with D perhaps matching TRBD1 or TRBD2 (5 bases each). The CDR3 covers 13 residues. CDR1 is SGHRS and CDR2 is YFSETQ in the germline V gene. V was clipped by 4 bases and J by 13 bases, with 18 bases between them. CDR3 residues: CASSRDRGETQFF. The CDR3 coding sequence is TGCGCCAGCAGCCGGGACCGGGGAGAGACCCAGTTCTTC. Together with reference TRBV5-1 and TRBJ2-1, the CDR3 gives the full variable domain: KAGVTQTPRYLIKTRGQQVTLSCSPISGHRSVSWYQQTPGQGLQFLFEYFSETQRNKGNFPGRFSGRQFSNSRSEMNVSTLELGDSALYLCASSRDRGETQFFGPGTRLTVL.

Of note for this clonotype: A much larger clonotype is one base distant, so this may be a read error. The chain uses TRBV12-3 or TRBV12-4 and TRBJ2-5; D possibly corresponds to TRBD2 (5 bases). The CDR3 consists of 15 residues. The CDR3 is CASSLAGLAQGTQYF. For the CDR3, the DNA is TGTGCCAGCAGTTTAGCGGGCCTAGCCCAAGGGACCCAGTACTTC.